The 30 T cell receptor beta chains given below trace back to one sample, sequenced in a study of T cell responses to AZD1222 COVID-19 vaccine. TCRdb's table, derived via immunoSEQ multiplex PCR, lists solely in-frame clones and lacks some. In the table there are about 150,000 clones, approximately 85% of which are singletons. Sequences were derived from peripheral blood, sampled on day 0 of MenACWY control vaccination. The receptor source for this set is an adult in good health.

This clone has only one observation. V and J are TRBV11-2 and TRBJ2-2; the D gene is possibly TRBD1 (6 bases). The CDR3 has 16 amino acids. V shed 5 bases and J shed 1 base, with 14 bases lying between them. Germline loops: CDR1 SGHAT, CDR2 FQNNGV. The CDR3 sequence: CASSPIGGQNTGELFF. Here the CDR3 DNA reads TGTGCCAGCAGCCCCATAGGGGGACAGAACACCGGGGAGCTGTTTTTT.

The gene calls are TRBV5-1 and TRBJ2-3, with 8 nucleotides matching TRBD2. The CDR3 consists of 15 residues. Germline-derived CDR1 and CDR2 are SGHRS and YFSETQ. The V segment lost 4 bases and the J segment 0 bases; nucleotides outside the gene matches: 4. The DNA for the CDR3 is TGCGCCAGCAGCCCATTAGCGGGGAGCACAGATACGCAGTATTTT. Translating it yields CASSPLAGSTDTQYF.

The rearrangement uses TRBV11-2 and TRBJ2-3; tentative D call: TRBD2 (6 bases). Looked up from germline, CDR1 is SGHAT and CDR2 is FQNNGV. V was shortened by 10 bases and J by 2 bases, with 22 bases between the two germline ends. The CDR3 contains 16 residues. CDR3 residues: CATPIGGQIHTDTQYF. CDR3 DNA: TGTGCCACTCCCATCGGAGGGCAGATCCACACAGATACGCAGTATTTT.

This clone occurred a few times. The CDR3 DNA is TGTGCCAGCAGCCGGACAGCGTGGGGTGGCTACACCTTC. Protein: CASSRTAWGGYTF. This rearrangement joins TRBV3-1 (or the pseudogene TRBV3-2) to TRBJ1-2, with a tentative D call TRBD1 (6 bases). Trimming left V 4 bases short and J 7 bases short, with 13 bases between. CDR3 size: 13 residues. Germline V lookup: CDR1 LGHDT, CDR2 YNNKEL (reference sequence).

This rearrangement joins TRBV5-4 to TRBJ2-1, with D tentatively TRBD1 (5 bases). Trimming removed 2 bases at V and 8 bases at J, with 11 bases between. Germline CDR1 is SGHNT and CDR2 is YYREEE (reference sequence). The CDR3 spans 13 residues. CDR3 coding DNA: TGTGCCAGCAGCTTCAAGGGGTTACATGAGCAGTTCTTC. Translating gives CASSFKGLHEQFF.

The chain is built from TRBV7-9 and TRBJ1-6; D is ambiguous. Trimming left V 5 bases short and J 10 bases short, with 18 bases between. Germline V gene sequence: CDR1 SEHNR, CDR2 FQNEAQ (reference sequence). The CDR3 is 15 amino acids. The CDR3 is CASSPLLGLGSPLHF. In DNA, the CDR3 is TGTGCCAGCAGCCCACTATTAGGGTTGGGGTCACCCCTCCACTTT.

The gene calls are TRBV19 and TRBJ1-1, with TRBD1 matching 8 bases. After removal of 4 bases from V and 1 base from J, the junction contained 5 bases not matched to a gene. CDR1 and CDR2 from the germline V gene are LNHDA and SQIVND (reference sequence). CDR3 length equals 15 residues. The CDR3 DNA is TGTGCCAGTAGTACCGACAGGGGCAGGAACACTGAAGCTTTCTTT. This translates into CASSTDRGRNTEAFF.

A single count supports this clone. This chain links TRBV12-5 with TRBJ1-4; no clear D. The CDR3 covers 15 residues. Germline V gene lookup returns CDR1 LGHNT and CDR2 FRNRAP. The germline V and J ends were trimmed by 3 bases and 7 bases, with 15 bases remaining between them. The DNA for the CDR3 is TGTGCTAGTGGTTTCGGAGGCGGGCAAGGTGAAAAACTGTTTTTT. It is translated as CASGFGGGQGEKLFF.

The J gene is TRBJ2-1, the V gene TRBV10-3; D is ambiguous. V was shortened by 0 bases and J by 9 bases, with 9 bases between the two germline ends. The CDR3 runs 13 residues. Germline lookup yields CDR1 ENHRY and CDR2 SYGVKD. Written as DNA, the CDR3 is TGTGCCATCAGTGAGTCGGTGGAAGGTGAGCAGTTCTTC. This gives the protein CAISESVEGEQFF.

This clone was observed once. CDR3 protein: CASSITQGIYEKLFF. CDR3 sequence (DNA): TGTGCCAGTAGTATTACACAGGGGATTTATGAAAAACTGTTTTTT. V is TRBV19 and J is TRBJ1-4, with 7 bases fitting TRBD1. From germline, CDR1 is LNHDA and CDR2 SQIVND (reference sequence). The CDR3 spans 15 residues. Unmatched junction bases numbered 7, after V lost 3 bases and J lost 6 bases.

This chain connects TRBV2 to TRBJ1-5, with TRBD1 matching 7 bases. V was clipped by 5 bases and J by 7 bases; unmatched bases: 8. This CDR3 region has 14 residues. CDR1 SNHLY and CDR2 FYNNEI come from the germline V gene. CDR3 residues: CASSSGQAGQPQHF. CDR3 in DNA: TGTGCCAGCAGTAGTGGACAGGCCGGACAGCCCCAGCATTTT. Combining the CDR3 with reference TRBV2 and TRBJ1-5 gives the whole variable domain EPEVTQTPSHQVTQMGQEVILRCVPISNHLYFYWYRQILGQKVEFLVSFYNNEISEKSEIFDDQFSVERPDGSNFTLKIRSTKLEDSAMYFCASSSGQAGQPQHFGDGTRLSIL.

The chain uses TRBV18 and TRBJ2-1; 7 bases are shared with TRBD1. The length of the CDR3 is 13 residues. Germline-derived CDR1 and CDR2 are KGHSH and LQKENI. The trim removed 4 bases at V and 10 bases at J, leaving 7 bases unmatched. CDR3 region: CASSQSTGLEQFF. The CDR3 DNA reads as TGTGCCAGCTCACAATCGACAGGGTTAGAGCAGTTCTTC.

The J gene is TRBJ2-7, the V gene TRBV5-1; 7 bases fit TRBD2. The CDR3 has 15 amino acids. Trimming took 4 bases from V and 2 from J; bases not matched to a gene: 9. From germline, CDR1 is SGHRS and CDR2 YFSETQ. In DNA, the CDR3 is TGCGCCAGCAGCCCAATTGGGGAGGGCCCCTACGAGCAGTACTTC. This codes for CASSPIGEGPYEQYF.

In this sample, this clone turned up once. V gene TRBV3-1 (or the pseudogene TRBV3-2) combines with J gene TRBJ2-1, with 9 bases lining up with TRBD2. Germline V gene lookup returns CDR1 LGHDT and CDR2 YNNKEL (reference sequence). This CDR3 is 14 amino acids long. V trimming: 4 bases; J trimming: 8 bases; junction bases outside the gene matches: 6. The CDR3 spells CASSPGTSSYEQFF. The DNA for the CDR3 is TGTGCCAGCAGCCCTGGGACTAGCTCGTATGAGCAGTTCTTC.

The chain has TRBV9 and TRBJ1-2; unclear D gene. The CDR3 sequence is 15 residues long. The germline V and J ends were trimmed by 4 bases and 3 bases, with 16 bases remaining between them. Germline CDR1 and CDR2: SGDLS and YYNGEE. CDR3 loop: CASSKMVDPDYGYTF. The CDR3 nucleotides are TGTGCCAGCAGCAAAATGGTGGATCCCGACTATGGCTACACCTTC. The whole variable domain, remainder taken from reference TRBV9 and TRBJ1-2, is DSGVTQTPKHLITATGQRVTLRCSPRSGDLSVYWYQQSLDQGLQFLIQYYNGEERAKGNILERFSAQQFPDLHSELNLSSLELGDSALYFCASSKMVDPDYGYTFGSGTRLTVV.

The chain combines TRBV7-9 with TRBJ1-5; 8 bases fit TRBD1. V was pared by 0 bases and J by 1 base, with 2 bases of the junction left unmatched. The CDR3 consists of 16 residues. Germline V CDR1 and CDR2: SEHNR, FQNEAQ (reference sequence). The CDR3 bases are TGTGCCAGCAGCTTAGCCCGGACAGGGAGCAATCAGCCCCAGCATTTT. Translation gives CASSLARTGSNQPQHF.

The CDR3 nucleotides read TGTGCCAGCAGCGTGGCGGGGGGGATCACAGATACGCAGTATTTT. It is translated as CASSVAGGITDTQYF. This chain connects TRBV9 to TRBJ2-3; 9 bases are shared with TRBD2. The germline CDR1 and CDR2 sequences are SGDLS and YYNGEE. This CDR3 has 15 residues. V lost 2 bases to trimming and J lost 2 bases; unmatched junction nucleotides: 3. Supplemented by reference TRBV9 and TRBJ2-3, the full variable domain reads DSGVTQTPKHLITATGQRVTLRCSPRSGDLSVYWYQQSLDQGLQFLIQYYNGEERAKGNILERFSAQQFPDLHSELNLSSLELGDSALYFCASSVAGGITDTQYFGPGTRLTVL.

The chain combines TRBV6-2 or TRBV6-3 with TRBJ2-3; TRBD2 aligns across 12 bases. J gave up 5 bases and V 2 bases, and 5 bases lay outside the gene matches. From germline, CDR1 is MNHEY and CDR2 SVGEGT. CDR3 length: 16 amino acids. CDR3 nucleotide sequence: TGTGCCAGCAGTTACGAGACTAGCGGGGGACTAGATACGCAGTATTTT. Residues: CASSYETSGGLDTQYF.

The chain links TRBV2 to TRBJ1-3, with D maybe TRBD1 (5 bases). The germline gives CDR1 SNHLY, CDR2 FYNNEI. The CDR3 runs to 17 residues. With 8 bases removed from V and 0 bases from J, the gap between germline ends came to 20 bases. The CDR3 region has the DNA TGTGCCAGCCAGGTTCCGGGGCCGAGGGGCTCTGGAAACACCATATATTTT. It codes for CASQVPGPRGSGNTIYF.

This clone is a singleton in its sample. CDR3 protein: CASSARGGTQPQHF. CDR3 DNA: TGTGCCAGCAGCGCCCGAGGGGGAACTCAGCCCCAGCATTTT. The chain links TRBV7-8 to TRBJ1-5, with a weak D call TRBD1 (6 bases). The CDR3 has 14 amino acids. Looked up from germline, CDR1 is SGHVS and CDR2 is FQNEAQ. Trimming pared 5 bases from V and 6 bases from J, leaving 14 bases between.

This chain links TRBV9 with TRBJ2-1, with 13 bases fitting TRBD2. The CDR3 length is 17 residues. The V and J ends lost 4 bases and 5 bases, in that order; junction bases with no gene match: 9. Looked up from germline, CDR1 is SGDLS and CDR2 is YYNGEE. CDR3 bases: TGTGCCAGCAGCTTAAGAACGGGACTAGCGGGAAACAATGAGCAGTTCTTC. Translating gives CASSLRTGLAGNNEQFF.

This clone was counted only a few times. The same CDR3 also results from other DNA sequences found in this sample. The genes are TRBV5-1 and TRBJ2-2, with TRBD2 as a possible D gene (6 bases). The CDR3 is made up of 13 amino acids. Germline V CDR1 and CDR2: SGHRS, YFSETQ. V dropped 1 base and J dropped 5 bases, with 6 bases sitting between them. Written as DNA, the CDR3 is TGCGCCAGCAGCTTGCGGGAGACCGGGGAGCTGTTTTTT. Translated: CASSLRETGELFF.

This clone was detected a few times. This chain uses TRBV10-2 with TRBJ1-5; weak D call: TRBD1 (6 bases). Germline CDR1 reads WSHSY; CDR2 reads SAAADI. This CDR3 has 14 amino acids. V was pared by 6 bases and J by 7 bases, with 16 bases between. CDR3 sequence reads: CASRDEQGGQPQHF. CDR3 in DNA: TGCGCCAGCAGAGATGAACAGGGCGGGCAGCCCCAGCATTTT.

This clone was picked up a small number of times. The chain employs TRBV30 and TRBJ1-2, with 7 bases matching TRBD1. The CDR3 length is 14 residues. The ends lost 3 bases at V and 8 bases at J; junction bases unmatched: 12. CDR1 and CDR2 from the germline V gene are GTSNPN and SVGIG (reference sequence). The CDR3 here is CAWRNRDRMYGYTF. The CDR3 DNA follows: TGTGCCTGGAGGAACCGGGACAGAATGTACGGCTACACCTTC.

V usage is TRBV2 and J usage is TRBJ2-3, with TRBD2 identical over 15 bases. The CDR3 has 18 amino acids. The germline V gene has CDR1 SNHLY and CDR2 FYNNEI. Germline trimming cut 2 bases from V and 6 bases from J; bases unmatched to any gene: 9. The CDR3 DNA follows: TGTGCCAGCAGTGAATACGGACTAGCGGGGGGGCAGAGGGATACGCAGTATTTT. Amino acid sequence: CASSEYGLAGGQRDTQYF.

The rearrangement joins TRBV6-6 to TRBJ1-2; 9 bases match TRBD1. Losses at the gene ends were 5 bases for V and 7 bases for J; bases not matched to a gene: 11. The CDR3 extends over 15 amino acids. Germline CDR1 MNHNY, CDR2 SVGAGI (reference sequence). The CDR3 here is CASSNTDRGQGGYTF. CDR3 coding DNA: TGTGCCAGCAGTAATACCGACAGGGGACAGGGTGGCTACACCTTC.

This chain joins TRBV5-4 and TRBJ2-5; 7 bases fit TRBD1. The CDR3 has 14 amino acids. After removal of 2 bases from V and 7 bases from J, the junction contained 8 bases not matched to a gene. Germline CDR1 SGHNT, CDR2 YYREEE (reference sequence). CDR3 amino acids: CASSFDRAGGTQYF. The CDR3 coding sequence is TGTGCCAGCAGCTTTGACAGGGCCGGTGGGACCCAGTACTTC.

This clone has only a few counts. The chain recombines TRBV11-2 with TRBJ1-6; D not certain. Between the trimmed V and J ends, which lost 0 bases and 7 bases, there was a span of 10 bases. Germline-derived CDR1 and CDR2 are SGHAT and FQNNGV. This CDR3 has 15 amino acids. Here the CDR3 reads CASSLEVGPNSPLHF. CDR3 coding DNA: TGTGCCAGCAGCTTAGAGGTCGGACCGAATTCACCCCTCCACTTT.

The table lists this clone with a few counts. The rearrangement joins TRBV3-1 (or the pseudogene TRBV3-2) to TRBJ1-1; D is uncertain. The V gene's germline CDR1 is LGHDT and CDR2 YNNKEL (reference sequence). Trimming pared 11 bases from V and 11 bases from J, leaving 21 bases between. The CDR3 spans 12 residues. CDR3 residues: CASGREKRAAFF. The CDR3 DNA reads as TGTGCCTCCGGCCGCGAAAAAAGGGCCGCTTTCTTT.

The chain has TRBV6-5 and TRBJ1-2, with D hard to call. The V and J ends lost 10 bases and 1 base respectively, with 13 bases between them. Per germline, CDR1 MNHEY and CDR2 SVGAGI. This CDR3 region has 13 residues. DNA for the CDR3: TGTGCCACCCGGGAGCAGCTTAACTATGGCTACACCTTC. Its translation: CATREQLNYGYTF.